The clone carrying this TCR beta chain was seen just once. This entry comes from a study of blood T cell repertoires in COVID-19. V was cut by 3 bases and J by 3 bases, with 9 bases left in between. Germline lookup yields CDR1 ENHRY and CDR2 SYGVKD. The CDR3 has 13 residues. Those who participated ranged in age from roughly 18 to 100 years and resided in some 24 US areas. Cohorts were determined from participant-reported clinical history. Generated by immunoSEQ multiplex PCR, the TCRdb table keeps only in-frame clones and is missing some. The top ten hold 3.6% of the sample, which has roughly 250,000 clones, 80% to 90% seen once.

The V gene is TRBV10-3, the J gene TRBJ2-7; tentative D call: TRBD1 (6 bases). Sequencing input: PBMCs or T cells enriched from blood (not recorded which). The clonotype originates from a woman aged 40 to 49 who had been exposed to COVID-19. CDR3: CAISDRGGYEQYF. DNA of the CDR3: TGTGCCATCAGTGACAGAGGGGGCTACGAGCAGTACTTC.